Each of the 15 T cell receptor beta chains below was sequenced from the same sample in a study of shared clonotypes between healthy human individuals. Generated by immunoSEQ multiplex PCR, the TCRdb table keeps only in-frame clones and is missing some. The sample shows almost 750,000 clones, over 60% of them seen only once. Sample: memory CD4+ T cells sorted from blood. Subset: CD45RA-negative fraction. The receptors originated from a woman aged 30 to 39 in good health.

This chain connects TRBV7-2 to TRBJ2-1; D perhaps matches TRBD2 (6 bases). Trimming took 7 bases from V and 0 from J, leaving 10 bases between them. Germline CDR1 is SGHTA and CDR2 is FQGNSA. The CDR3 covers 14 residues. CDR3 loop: CASIDGSSYNEQFF. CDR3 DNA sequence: TGTGCCAGCATCGACGGGAGCTCCTACAATGAGCAGTTCTTC.

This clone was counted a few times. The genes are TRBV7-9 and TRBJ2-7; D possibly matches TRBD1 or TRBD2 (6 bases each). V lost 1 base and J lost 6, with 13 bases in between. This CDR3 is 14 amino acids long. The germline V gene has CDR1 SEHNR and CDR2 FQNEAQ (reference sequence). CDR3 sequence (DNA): TGTGCCAGCAGCTTAGAGGGAGGAGGGGGCGAGCAGTACTTC. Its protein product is CASSLEGGGGEQYF.

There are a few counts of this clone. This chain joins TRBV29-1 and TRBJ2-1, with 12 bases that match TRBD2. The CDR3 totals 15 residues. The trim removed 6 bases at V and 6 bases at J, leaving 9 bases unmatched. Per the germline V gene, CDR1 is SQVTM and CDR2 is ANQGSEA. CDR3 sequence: CSVAARGLAGNEQFF. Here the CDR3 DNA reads TGCAGCGTAGCTGCGAGGGGACTAGCGGGCAATGAGCAGTTCTTC.

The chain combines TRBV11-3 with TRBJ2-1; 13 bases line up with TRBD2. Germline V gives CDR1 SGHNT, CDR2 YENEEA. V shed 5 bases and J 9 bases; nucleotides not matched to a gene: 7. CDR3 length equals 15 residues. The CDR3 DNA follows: TGTGCCAGCAGCCCGGGACTAGCGGGAAGGGCTGAGCAGTTCTTC. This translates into CASSPGLAGRAEQFF.

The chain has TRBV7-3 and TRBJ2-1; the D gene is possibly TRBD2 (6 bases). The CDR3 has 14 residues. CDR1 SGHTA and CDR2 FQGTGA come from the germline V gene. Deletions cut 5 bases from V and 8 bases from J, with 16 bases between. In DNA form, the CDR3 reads TGTGCCAGCAGCCCGATCCTAGCGAGCGATGAGCAGTTCTTC. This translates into CASSPILASDEQFF. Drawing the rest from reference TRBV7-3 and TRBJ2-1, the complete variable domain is GAGVSQTPSNKVTEKGKYVELRCDPISGHTALYWYRQSLGQGPEFLIYFQGTGAADDSGLPNDRFFAVRPEGSVSTLKIQRTERGDSAVYLCASSPILASDEQFFGPGTRLTVL.

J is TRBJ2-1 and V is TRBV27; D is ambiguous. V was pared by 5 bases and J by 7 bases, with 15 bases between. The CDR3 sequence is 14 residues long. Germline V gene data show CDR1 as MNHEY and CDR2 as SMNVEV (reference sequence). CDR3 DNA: TGTGCCAGCAGTCCTGAAGGTACCATGAATGAGCAGTTCTTC. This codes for CASSPEGTMNEQFF.

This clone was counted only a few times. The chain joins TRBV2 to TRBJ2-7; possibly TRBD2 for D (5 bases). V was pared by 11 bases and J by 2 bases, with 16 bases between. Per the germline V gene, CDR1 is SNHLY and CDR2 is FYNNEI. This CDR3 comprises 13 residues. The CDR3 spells CAVKGAGTYEQYF. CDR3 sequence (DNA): TGTGCCGTCAAGGGAGCAGGAACCTACGAGCAGTACTTC.

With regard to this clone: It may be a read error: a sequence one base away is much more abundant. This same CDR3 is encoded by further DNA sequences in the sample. The CDR3 reads CASRTSGSTDTQYF. The CDR3 region has the DNA TGTGCCAGTAGGACTAGCGGGAGCACAGATACGCAGTATTTT. The gene calls are TRBV6-6 and TRBJ2-3; 11 bases align to TRBD2. The CDR3 has 14 amino acids. Germline CDR1 reads MNHNY; CDR2 reads SVGAGI (reference sequence). Trimming took 9 bases from V and 0 from J; bases not matched to a gene: 2.

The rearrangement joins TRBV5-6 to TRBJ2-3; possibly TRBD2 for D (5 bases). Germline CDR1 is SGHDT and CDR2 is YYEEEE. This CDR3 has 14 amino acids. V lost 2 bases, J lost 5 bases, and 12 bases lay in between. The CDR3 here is CASSFGLIGDTQYF. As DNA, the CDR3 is TGTGCCAGCAGCTTCGGACTCATCGGAGATACGCAGTATTTT.

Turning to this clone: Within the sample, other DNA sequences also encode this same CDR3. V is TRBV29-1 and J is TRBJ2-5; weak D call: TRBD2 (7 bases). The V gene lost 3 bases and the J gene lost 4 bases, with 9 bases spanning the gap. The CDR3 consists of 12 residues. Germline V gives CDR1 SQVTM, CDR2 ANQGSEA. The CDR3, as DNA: TGCAGCGTTGAGGGGGGGCGAGAGACCCAGTACTTC. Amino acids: CSVEGGRETQYF.

DNA of the CDR3: TGTGCCAGCAGCCTAGGGGTAGCTAATGAAAAACTGTTTTTT. Protein product: CASSLGVANEKLFF. The V and J genes are TRBV7-9 and TRBJ1-4, with D tentatively TRBD1 (5 bases). The CDR3 totals 14 residues. V lost 5 bases, J lost 3 bases, and 10 bases lay in between. Per germline, CDR1 SEHNR and CDR2 FQNEAQ (reference sequence).

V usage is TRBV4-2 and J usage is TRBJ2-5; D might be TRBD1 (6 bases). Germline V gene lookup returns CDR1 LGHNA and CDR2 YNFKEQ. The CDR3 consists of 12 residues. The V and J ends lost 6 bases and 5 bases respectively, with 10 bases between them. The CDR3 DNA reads TGTGCCAGCAGTGACAGGTTTGAGACCCAGTACTTC. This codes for CASSDRFETQYF.

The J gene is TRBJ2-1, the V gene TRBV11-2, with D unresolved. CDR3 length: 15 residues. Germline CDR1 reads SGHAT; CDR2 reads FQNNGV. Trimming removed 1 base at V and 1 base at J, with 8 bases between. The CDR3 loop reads CASSLALGSYNEQFF. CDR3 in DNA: TGTGCCAGCAGCTTAGCGTTGGGGTCCTACAATGAGCAGTTCTTC. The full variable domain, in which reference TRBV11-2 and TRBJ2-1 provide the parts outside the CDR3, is EAGVAQSPRYKIIEKRQSVAFWCNPISGHATLYWYQQILGQGPKLLIQFQNNGVVDDSQLPKDRFSAERLKGVDSTLKIQPAKLEDSAVYLCASSLALGSYNEQFFGPGTRLTVL.

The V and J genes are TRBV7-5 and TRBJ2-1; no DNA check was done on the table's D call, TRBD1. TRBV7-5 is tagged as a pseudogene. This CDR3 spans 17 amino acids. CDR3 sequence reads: CVRSSNATGISYNEQFF. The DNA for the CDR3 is TGTGTCAGAAGCTCAAACGCGACAGGGATATCCTACAATGAGCAGTTCTTC.

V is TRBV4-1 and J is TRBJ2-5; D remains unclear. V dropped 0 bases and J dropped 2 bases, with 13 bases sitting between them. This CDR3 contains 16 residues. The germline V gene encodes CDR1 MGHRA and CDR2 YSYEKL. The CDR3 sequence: CASSQDGAGLQETQYF. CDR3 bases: TGCGCCAGCAGCCAAGACGGTGCAGGTTTACAAGAGACCCAGTACTTC.